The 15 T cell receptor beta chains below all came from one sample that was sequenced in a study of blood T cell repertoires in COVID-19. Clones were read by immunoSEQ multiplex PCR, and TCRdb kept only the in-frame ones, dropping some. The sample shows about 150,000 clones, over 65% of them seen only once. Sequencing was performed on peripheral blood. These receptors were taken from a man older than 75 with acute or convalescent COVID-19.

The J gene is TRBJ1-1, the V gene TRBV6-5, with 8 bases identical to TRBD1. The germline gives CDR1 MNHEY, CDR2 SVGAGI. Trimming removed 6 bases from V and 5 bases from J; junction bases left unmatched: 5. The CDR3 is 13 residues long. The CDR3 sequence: CASRTGEGTEAFF. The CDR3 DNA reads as TGTGCCAGCAGGACAGGGGAAGGAACTGAAGCTTTCTTT.

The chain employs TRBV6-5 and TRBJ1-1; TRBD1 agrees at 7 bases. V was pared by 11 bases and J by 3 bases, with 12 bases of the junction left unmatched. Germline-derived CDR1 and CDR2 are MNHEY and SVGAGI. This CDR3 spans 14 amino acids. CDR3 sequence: CAGSTGVGYTEAFF. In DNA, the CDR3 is TGTGCCGGCTCTACAGGGGTGGGGTACACTGAAGCTTTCTTT.

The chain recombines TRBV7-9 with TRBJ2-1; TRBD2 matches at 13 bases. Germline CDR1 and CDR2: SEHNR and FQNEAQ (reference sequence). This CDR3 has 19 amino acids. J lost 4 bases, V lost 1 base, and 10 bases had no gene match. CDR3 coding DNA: TGTGCCAGCAGCTTAGGGGCACTAGCGGGGGGGACGAAATACAATGAGCAGTTCTTC. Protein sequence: CASSLGALAGGTKYNEQFF.

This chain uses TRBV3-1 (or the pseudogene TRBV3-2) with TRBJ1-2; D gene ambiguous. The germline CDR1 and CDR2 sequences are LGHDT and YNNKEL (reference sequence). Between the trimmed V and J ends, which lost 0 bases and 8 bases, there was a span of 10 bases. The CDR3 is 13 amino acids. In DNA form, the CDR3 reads TGTGCCAGCAGCCAAGATTTTCCTTCCGGCTACACCTTC. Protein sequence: CASSQDFPSGYTF.

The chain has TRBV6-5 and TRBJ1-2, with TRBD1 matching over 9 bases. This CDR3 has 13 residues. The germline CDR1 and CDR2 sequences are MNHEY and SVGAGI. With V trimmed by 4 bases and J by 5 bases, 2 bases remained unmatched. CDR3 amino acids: CASSWDREYGYTF. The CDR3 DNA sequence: TGTGCCAGCAGTTGGGACAGGGAATATGGCTACACCTTC.

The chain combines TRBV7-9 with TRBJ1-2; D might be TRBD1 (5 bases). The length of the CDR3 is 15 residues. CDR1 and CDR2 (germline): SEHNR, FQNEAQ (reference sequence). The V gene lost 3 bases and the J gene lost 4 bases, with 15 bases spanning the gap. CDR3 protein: CASSFPTGGTYGYTF. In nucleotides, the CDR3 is TGTGCCAGCAGCTTCCCCACGGGAGGGACCTATGGCTACACCTTC.

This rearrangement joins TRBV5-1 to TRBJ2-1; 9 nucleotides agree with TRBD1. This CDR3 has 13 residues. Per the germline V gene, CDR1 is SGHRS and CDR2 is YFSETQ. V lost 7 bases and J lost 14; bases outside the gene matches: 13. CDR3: CASGPNPGQGKFF. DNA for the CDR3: TGCGCCAGCGGGCCCAATCCGGGACAGGGAAAGTTCTTC.

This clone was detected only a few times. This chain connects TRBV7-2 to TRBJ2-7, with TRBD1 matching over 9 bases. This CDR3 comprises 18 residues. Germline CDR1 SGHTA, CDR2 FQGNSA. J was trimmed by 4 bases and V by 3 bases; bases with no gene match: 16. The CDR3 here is CASSFYGPTGTGMYEQYF. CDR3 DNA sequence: TGTGCCAGCAGCTTCTACGGGCCCACCGGGACAGGGATGTACGAGCAGTACTTC.

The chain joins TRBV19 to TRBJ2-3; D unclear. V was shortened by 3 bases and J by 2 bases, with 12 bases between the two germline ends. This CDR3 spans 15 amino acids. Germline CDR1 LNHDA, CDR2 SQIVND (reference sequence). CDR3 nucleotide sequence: TGTGCCAGTAGTATGGTAGAGACAACCACAGATACGCAGTATTTT. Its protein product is CASSMVETTTDTQYF.

DNA for the CDR3: TGTGCCAGCAGTTCAGGGGTGCTTAACTATGGCTACACCTTC. Translating gives CASSSGVLNYGYTF. The chain combines TRBV6-5 with TRBJ1-2; the D gene is possibly TRBD1 (6 bases). Germline V gene lookup returns CDR1 MNHEY and CDR2 SVGAGI. The germline V and J ends were trimmed by 4 bases and 1 base, with 10 bases remaining between them. The CDR3 is made up of 14 amino acids.

Here the CDR3 DNA reads TGTGCCAGCAGCTATGGGACAGACTATGGCTACACCTTC. It yields the protein CASSYGTDYGYTF. This chain connects TRBV7-9 to TRBJ1-2; 7 bases match TRBD1. The CDR3 has 13 residues. The V gene end was trimmed by 4 bases and the J gene end by 3 bases; junction bases not matched to a gene: 2. Germline loops: CDR1 SEHNR, CDR2 FQNEAQ (reference sequence).

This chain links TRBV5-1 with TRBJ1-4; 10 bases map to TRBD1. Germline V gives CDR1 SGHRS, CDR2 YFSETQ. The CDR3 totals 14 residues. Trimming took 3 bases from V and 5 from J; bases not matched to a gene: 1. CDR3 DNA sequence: TGCGCCAGCAGCTGGACAGGGGGGAATGAAAAACTGTTTTTT. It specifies CASSWTGGNEKLFF.

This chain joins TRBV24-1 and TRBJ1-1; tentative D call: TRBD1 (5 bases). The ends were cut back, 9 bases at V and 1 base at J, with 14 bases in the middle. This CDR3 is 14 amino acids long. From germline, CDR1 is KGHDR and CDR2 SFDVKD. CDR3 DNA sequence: TGTGCCACCGGGGCGGGGGGGACGAACACTGAAGCTTTCTTT. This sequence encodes CATGAGGTNTEAFF.

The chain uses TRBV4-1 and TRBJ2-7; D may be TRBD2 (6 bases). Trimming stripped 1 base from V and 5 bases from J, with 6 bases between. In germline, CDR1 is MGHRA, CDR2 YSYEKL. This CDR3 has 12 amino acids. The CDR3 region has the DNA TGCGCCAGCAGCCAAGGGACTAACGAGCAGTACGTC. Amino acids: CASSQGTNEQYV.

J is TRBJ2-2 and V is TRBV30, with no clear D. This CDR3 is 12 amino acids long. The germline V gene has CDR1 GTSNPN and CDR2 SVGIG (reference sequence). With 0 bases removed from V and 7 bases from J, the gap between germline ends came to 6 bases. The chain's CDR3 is CAWSVPGGELFF. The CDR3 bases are TGTGCCTGGAGTGTCCCGGGCGGGGAGCTGTTTTTT. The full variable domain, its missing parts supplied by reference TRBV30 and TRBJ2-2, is SQTIHQWPATLVQPVGSPLSLECTVEGTSNPNLYWYRQAAGRGLQLLFYSVGIGQISSEVPQNLSASRPQDRQFILSSKKLLLSDSGFYLCAWSVPGGELFFGEGSRLTVL.